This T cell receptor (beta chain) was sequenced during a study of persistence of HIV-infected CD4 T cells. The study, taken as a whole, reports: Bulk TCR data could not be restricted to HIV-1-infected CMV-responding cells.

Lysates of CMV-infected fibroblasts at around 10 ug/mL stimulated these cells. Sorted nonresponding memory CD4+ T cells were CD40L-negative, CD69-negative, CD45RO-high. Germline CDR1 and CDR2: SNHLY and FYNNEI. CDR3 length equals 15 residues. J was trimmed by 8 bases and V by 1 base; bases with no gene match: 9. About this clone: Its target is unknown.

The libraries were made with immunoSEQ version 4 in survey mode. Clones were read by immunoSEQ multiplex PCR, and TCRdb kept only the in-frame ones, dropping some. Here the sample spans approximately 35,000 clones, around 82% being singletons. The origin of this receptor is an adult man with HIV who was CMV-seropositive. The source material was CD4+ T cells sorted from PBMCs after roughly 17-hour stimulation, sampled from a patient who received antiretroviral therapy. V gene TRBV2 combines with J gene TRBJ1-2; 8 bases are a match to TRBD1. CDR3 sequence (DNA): TGTGCCAGCAGTGAAGGTGGCAGGGGGCGAGAGGGCTACACCTTC. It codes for CASSEGGRGREGYTF.